The 8 T cell receptor beta chains given below trace back to one sample, sequenced in a study of CD8+CD57+ T cells in acquired aplastic anemia. Genomic DNA templated the TCR beta VDJ and CDR3 profiling. A single record per CDR3 protein comes from TCRdb applying MiXCR to the reads. The repertoire holds 250,000 to 350,000 distinct CDR3 sequences, with about 56% as singletons. The sequenced sample was sorted CD4+, CD8+, or CD8+CD57+ T cells (not recorded which) from PBMCs. All receptors come from a human donor with severe aplastic anemia or a healthy control (not recorded which).

This chain links TRBV4-1 with TRBJ2-1; TRBD2 aligns across 7 bases. This CDR3 spans 16 amino acids. CDR1 and CDR2 (germline): MGHRA, YSYEKL. V gave up 4 bases and J gave up 2 bases; unmatched junction bases: 8. The CDR3 DNA sequence: TGCGCCAGCAGCCCCAACATGGGAGGGACCTACAATGAGCAGTTCTTC. It yields the protein CASSPNMGGTYNEQFF.

J is TRBJ1-4 and V is TRBV19; D gene uncertain. The V and J ends lost 6 bases and 12 bases respectively, with 20 bases between them. The CDR3 sequence is 14 residues long. CDR1 is LNHDA and CDR2 is SQIVND in the germline V gene (reference sequence). CDR3 loop: CASSPTHRGAELFF. The CDR3 DNA follows: TGTGCCAGTAGCCCCACACACCGGGGTGCGGAACTGTTTTTT.

This clonotype was seen repeatedly, ten times or more. The chain is built from TRBV2 and TRBJ2-1; D gene ambiguous. This CDR3 has 14 amino acids. Trimming removed 1 base from V and 2 bases from J, with 6 bases in between. Germline assignment: CDR1 SNHLY and CDR2 FYNNEI. CDR3: CASSEDPTYNEQFF. CDR3 DNA: TGTGCCAGCAGTGAAGACCCCACCTACAATGAGCAGTTCTTC. The full variable domain, rest sourced from reference TRBV2 and TRBJ2-1, is EPEVTQTPSHQVTQMGQEVILRCVPISNHLYFYWYRQILGQKVEFLVSFYNNEISEKSEIFDDQFSVERPDGSNFTLKIRSTKLEDSAMYFCASSEDPTYNEQFFGPGTRLTVL.

The chain is built from TRBV20-1 and TRBJ1-4, with D perhaps TRBD1 (5 bases). V was trimmed by 1 base and J by 0 bases, leaving 6 bases between them. CDR3 length: 14 amino acids. Per the germline V gene, CDR1 is DFQATT and CDR2 is SNEGSKA (reference sequence). The CDR3 loop reads CSARVGATNEKLFF. CDR3 bases: TGCAGTGCTAGAGTAGGGGCAACTAATGAAAAACTGTTTTTT.

This clonotype occurred a few times. The chain employs TRBV7-6 and TRBJ2-7, with TRBD2 as a possible D gene (5 bases). Trimming cost V 1 base and J 0 bases, with 16 bases left between them. This CDR3 comprises 17 residues. Germline CDR1 is SGHVS and CDR2 is FNYEAQ. DNA for the CDR3: TGTGCCAGCAGCTTAGTCTCAGCCGGTAGCGTCTCCTACGAGCAGTACTTC. Translation gives CASSLVSAGSVSYEQYF.

The chain uses TRBV9 and TRBJ2-7; the D gene is possibly TRBD2 (6 bases). In germline, CDR1 is SGDLS, CDR2 YYNGEE. Trimming removed 4 bases from V and 3 bases from J, with 17 bases in between. The CDR3 has 15 residues. This CDR3 reads CASSLDGGTIYEQYF. The DNA of the CDR3 is TGTGCCAGCAGCCTCGACGGAGGGACCATCTACGAGCAGTACTTC.

This chain uses TRBV27 with TRBJ1-1, with D possibly being TRBD1 (6 bases). V shed 7 bases and J shed 3 bases, with 15 bases lying between them. CDR1 and CDR2 (germline): MNHEY, SMNVEV (reference sequence). There are 14 residues in the CDR3. DNA of the CDR3: TGTGCCAGCATGGACAGCGGTTCGCACACTGAAGCTTTCTTT. Protein sequence: CASMDSGSHTEAFF.

V and J are TRBV9 and TRBJ2-1; a possible D gene is TRBD2 (6 bases). The V and J ends lost 0 bases and 10 bases respectively, with 14 bases between them. Germline CDR1 is SGDLS and CDR2 is YYNGEE. There are 14 residues in the CDR3. The CDR3 loop reads CASSVELSGWEQFF. CDR3 nucleotide sequence: TGTGCCAGCAGCGTAGAGCTGAGCGGGTGGGAGCAGTTCTTC.